This T cell receptor beta chain derives from a study of T cell responses to AZD1222 COVID-19 vaccine. Study results and limitations: Spike-specific TCR breadth and depth went up after people got two AZD1222 doses. White British donors predominated, females outnumbered males, and clonal diversity was possibly underestimated. Unmutated variant regions reportedly attract nearly half of all spike-specific TCRs.

V was pared by 0 bases and J by 3 bases, with 5 bases of the junction left unmatched. Per the germline V gene, CDR1 is MRHNA and CDR2 is SNTAGT. This CDR3 region has 16 residues. Sequenced by immunoSEQ multiplex PCR; TCRdb stores in-frame clones only, minus some. This repertoire shows over 80,000 clones, approximately 90% found once; its top ten account for about 8.3%. Comments on this clone: Its target is unknown.

The sequence came from an adult who received the AZD1222 COVID-19 vaccine. The genes are TRBV6-4 and TRBJ2-5; 9 nucleotides match TRBD1. The specimen comprised peripheral blood, sampled 28 days after the second AZD1222 dose. This CDR3 reads CASSDSRTGVEETQYF. The CDR3 coding sequence is TGTGCCAGCAGTGACTCACGGACAGGGGTGGAAGAGACCCAGTACTTC.